This T cell receptor beta chain originates from a study of blood T cell repertoires in COVID-19. Study summary: There were acute and convalescent COVID-19 samples, and they came from the United States, Italy and Spain.

This CDR3 has 18 residues. Germline CDR1 LNHDA, CDR2 SQIVND (reference sequence). V gave up 3 bases and J gave up 9 bases, with 30 bases separating them. Per the study methods: Amplification of reference gene primers was used by the study to estimate nucleated cell counts. Clones were read by immunoSEQ multiplex PCR, and TCRdb kept only the in-frame ones, dropping some. The DNA was the basis for D and trimming; V, J and clone size are from that table. Found here are some 150,000 clones, 88% of them singletons; the top ten hold 2% to 2.5%. The sequenced material came from peripheral blood. The sequence derives from a human donor in a cohort sampled during active COVID-19. The chain is built from TRBV19 and TRBJ2-7; tentatively, D is TRBD1 (5 bases). The CDR3 reads CASSIYGARKGPFEVQYF. DNA for the CDR3: TGTGCCAGTAGTATTTATGGGGCGCGGAAGGGGCCTTTTGAGGTGCAGTACTTC.